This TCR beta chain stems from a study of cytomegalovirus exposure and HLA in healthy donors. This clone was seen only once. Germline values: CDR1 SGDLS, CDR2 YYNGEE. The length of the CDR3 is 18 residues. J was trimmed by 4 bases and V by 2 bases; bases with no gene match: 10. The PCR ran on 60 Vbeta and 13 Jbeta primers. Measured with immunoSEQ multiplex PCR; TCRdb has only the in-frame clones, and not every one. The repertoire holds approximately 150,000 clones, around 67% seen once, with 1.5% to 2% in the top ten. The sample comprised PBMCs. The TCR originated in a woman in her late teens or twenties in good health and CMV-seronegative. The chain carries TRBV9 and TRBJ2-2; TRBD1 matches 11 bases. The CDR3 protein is CASSVFFGGQGGTGELFF. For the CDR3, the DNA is TGTGCCAGCAGCGTTTTTTTTGGGGGACAGGGGGGCACCGGGGAGCTGTTTTTT.